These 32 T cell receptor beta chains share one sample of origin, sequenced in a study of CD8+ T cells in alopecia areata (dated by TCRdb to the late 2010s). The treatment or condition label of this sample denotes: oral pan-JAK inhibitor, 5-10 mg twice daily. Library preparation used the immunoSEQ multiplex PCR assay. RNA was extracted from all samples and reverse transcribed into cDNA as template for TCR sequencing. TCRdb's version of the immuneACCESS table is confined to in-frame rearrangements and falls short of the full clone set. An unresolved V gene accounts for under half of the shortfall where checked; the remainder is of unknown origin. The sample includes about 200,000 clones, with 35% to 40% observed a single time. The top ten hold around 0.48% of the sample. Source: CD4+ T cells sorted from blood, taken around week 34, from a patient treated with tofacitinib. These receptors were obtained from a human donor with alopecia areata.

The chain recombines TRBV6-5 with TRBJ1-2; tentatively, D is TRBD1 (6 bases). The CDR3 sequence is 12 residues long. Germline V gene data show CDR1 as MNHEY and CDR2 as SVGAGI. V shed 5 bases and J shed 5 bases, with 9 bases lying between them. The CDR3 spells CASSPQGYGYTF. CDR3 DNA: TGTGCCAGCAGTCCCCAGGGGTATGGCTACACCTTC.

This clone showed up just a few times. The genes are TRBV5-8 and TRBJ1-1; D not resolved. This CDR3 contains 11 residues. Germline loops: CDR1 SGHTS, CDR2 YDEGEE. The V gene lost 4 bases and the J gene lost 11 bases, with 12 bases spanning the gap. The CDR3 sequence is CASSQPLKAFF. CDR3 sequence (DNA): TGTGCCAGCAGCCAACCCTTGAAGGCTTTCTTT.

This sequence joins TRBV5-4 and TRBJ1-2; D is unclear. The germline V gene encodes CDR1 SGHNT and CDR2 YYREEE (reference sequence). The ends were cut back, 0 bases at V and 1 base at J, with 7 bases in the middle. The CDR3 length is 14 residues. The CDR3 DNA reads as TGTGCCAGCAGCTTGGTCGGGCATAACTATGGCTACACCTTC. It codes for CASSLVGHNYGYTF. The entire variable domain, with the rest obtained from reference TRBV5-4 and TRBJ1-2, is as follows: ETGVTQSPTHLIKTRGQQVTLRCSSQSGHNTVSWYQQALGQGPQFIFQYYREEENGRGNFPPRFSGLQFPNYSSELNVNALELDDSALYLCASSLVGHNYGYTFGSGTRLTVV.

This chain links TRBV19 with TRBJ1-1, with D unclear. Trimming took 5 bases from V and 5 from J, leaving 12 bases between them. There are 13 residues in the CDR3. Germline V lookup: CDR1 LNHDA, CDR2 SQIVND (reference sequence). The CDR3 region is CASSEGRRTEAFF. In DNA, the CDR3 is TGTGCCAGTAGTGAGGGAAGGAGAACTGAAGCTTTCTTT.

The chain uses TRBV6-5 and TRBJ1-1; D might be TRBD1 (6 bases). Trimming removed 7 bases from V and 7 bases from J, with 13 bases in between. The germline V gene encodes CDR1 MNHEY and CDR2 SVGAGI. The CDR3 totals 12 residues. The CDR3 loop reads CASTRGGDEAFF. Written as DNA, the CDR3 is TGTGCCAGCACGCGGGGGGGCGATGAAGCTTTCTTT.

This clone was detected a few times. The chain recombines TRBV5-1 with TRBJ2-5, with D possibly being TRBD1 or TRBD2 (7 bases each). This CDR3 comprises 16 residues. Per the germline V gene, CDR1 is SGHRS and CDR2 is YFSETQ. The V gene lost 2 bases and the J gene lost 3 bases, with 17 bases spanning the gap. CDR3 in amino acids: CASSFGGGTVKETQYF. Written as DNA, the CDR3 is TGCGCCAGCAGCTTCGGGGGAGGGACAGTGAAAGAGACCCAGTACTTC.

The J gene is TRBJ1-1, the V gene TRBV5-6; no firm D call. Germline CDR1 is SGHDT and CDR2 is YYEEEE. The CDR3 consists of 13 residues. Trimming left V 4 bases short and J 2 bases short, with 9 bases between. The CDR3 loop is CASSLLINTEAFF. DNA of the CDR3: TGTGCCAGCAGCCTCCTTATAAACACTGAAGCTTTCTTT.

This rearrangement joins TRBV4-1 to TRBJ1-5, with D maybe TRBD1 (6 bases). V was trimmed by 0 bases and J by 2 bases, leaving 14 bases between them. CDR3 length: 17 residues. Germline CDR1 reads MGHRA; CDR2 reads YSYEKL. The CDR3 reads CASSQESGGLGNQPQHF. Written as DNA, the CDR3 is TGCGCCAGCAGCCAAGAGTCGGGGGGGCTCGGCAATCAGCCCCAGCATTTT.

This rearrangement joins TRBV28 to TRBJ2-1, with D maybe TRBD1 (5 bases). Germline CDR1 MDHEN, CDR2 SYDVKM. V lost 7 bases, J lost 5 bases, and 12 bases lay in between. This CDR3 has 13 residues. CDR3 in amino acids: CASNGGRDNEQFF. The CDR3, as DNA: TGTGCCAGCAACGGCGGCAGGGACAATGAGCAGTTCTTC.

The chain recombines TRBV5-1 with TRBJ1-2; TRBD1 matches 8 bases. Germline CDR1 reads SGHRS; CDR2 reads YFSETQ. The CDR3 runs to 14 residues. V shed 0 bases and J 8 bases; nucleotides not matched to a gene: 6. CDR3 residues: CASSLEGQASGYTF. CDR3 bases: TGCGCCAGCAGCTTGGAGGGACAGGCAAGCGGCTACACCTTC.

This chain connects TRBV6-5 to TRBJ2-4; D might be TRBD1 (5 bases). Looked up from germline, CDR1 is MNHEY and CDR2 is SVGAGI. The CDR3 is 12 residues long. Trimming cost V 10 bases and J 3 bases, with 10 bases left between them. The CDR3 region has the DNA TGTGCCACCAGGGATAGCAAAAACATTCAGTACTTC. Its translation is CATRDSKNIQYF.

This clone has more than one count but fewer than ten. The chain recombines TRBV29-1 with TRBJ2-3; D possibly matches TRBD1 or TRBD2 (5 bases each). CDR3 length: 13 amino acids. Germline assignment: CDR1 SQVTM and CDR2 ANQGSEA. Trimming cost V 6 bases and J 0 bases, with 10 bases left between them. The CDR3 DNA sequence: TGCAGCGTGGGACGGGGTAGCACAGATACGCAGTATTTT. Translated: CSVGRGSTDTQYF.

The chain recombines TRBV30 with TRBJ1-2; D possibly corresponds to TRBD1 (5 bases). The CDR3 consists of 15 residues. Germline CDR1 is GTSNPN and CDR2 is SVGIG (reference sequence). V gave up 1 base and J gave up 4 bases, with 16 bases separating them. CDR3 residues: CAWSGYGGMGYGYTF. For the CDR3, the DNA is TGTGCCTGGAGTGGCTACGGGGGGATGGGCTATGGCTACACCTTC. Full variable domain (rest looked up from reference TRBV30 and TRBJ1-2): SQTIHQWPATLVQPVGSPLSLECTVEGTSNPNLYWYRQAAGRGLQLLFYSVGIGQISSEVPQNLSASRPQDRQFILSSKKLLLSDSGFYLCAWSGYGGMGYGYTFGSGTRLTVV.

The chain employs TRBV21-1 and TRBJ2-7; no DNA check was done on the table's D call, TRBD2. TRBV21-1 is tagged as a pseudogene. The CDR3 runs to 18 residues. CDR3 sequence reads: CASNMPPGLPSGSGEQYF. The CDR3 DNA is TGTGCCAGCAACATGCCCCCCGGACTACCTAGCGGGAGCGGAGAGCAGTACTTC.

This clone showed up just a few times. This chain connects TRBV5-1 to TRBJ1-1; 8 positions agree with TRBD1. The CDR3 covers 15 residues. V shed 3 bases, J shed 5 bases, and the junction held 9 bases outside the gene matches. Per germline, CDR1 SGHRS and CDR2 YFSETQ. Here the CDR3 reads CASSWDPQGETEAFF. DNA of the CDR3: TGCGCCAGCAGCTGGGACCCACAGGGGGAGACTGAAGCTTTCTTT.

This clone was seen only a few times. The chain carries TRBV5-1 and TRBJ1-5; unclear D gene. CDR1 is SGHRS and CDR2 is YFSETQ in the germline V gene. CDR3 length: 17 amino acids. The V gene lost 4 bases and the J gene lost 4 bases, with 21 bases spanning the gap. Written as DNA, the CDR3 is TGCGCCAGCAGCCCATTTCCGGCGGGGAGGGCAAATCAGCCCCAGCATTTT. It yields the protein CASSPFPAGRANQPQHF.

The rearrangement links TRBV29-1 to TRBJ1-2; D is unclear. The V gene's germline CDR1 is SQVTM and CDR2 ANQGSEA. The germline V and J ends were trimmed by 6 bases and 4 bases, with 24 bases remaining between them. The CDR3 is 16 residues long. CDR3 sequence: CSVRLAVQNEGYGYTF. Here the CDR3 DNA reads TGCAGCGTCCGCCTAGCGGTGCAGAACGAGGGCTATGGCTACACCTTC.

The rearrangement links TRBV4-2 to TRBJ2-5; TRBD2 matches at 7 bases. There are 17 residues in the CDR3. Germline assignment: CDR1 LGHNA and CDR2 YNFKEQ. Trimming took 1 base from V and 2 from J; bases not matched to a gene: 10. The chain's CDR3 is CASSQAWLGLQQETQYF. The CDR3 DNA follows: TGTGCCAGCAGCCAAGCATGGTTGGGACTACAACAAGAGACCCAGTACTTC.

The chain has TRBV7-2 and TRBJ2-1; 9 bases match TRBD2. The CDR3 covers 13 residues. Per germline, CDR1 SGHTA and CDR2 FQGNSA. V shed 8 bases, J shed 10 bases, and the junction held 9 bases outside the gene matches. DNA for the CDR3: TGTGCCAGCCGTTTAGCGGGAGCGAGGGAGCAGTTCTTC. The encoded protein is CASRLAGAREQFF.

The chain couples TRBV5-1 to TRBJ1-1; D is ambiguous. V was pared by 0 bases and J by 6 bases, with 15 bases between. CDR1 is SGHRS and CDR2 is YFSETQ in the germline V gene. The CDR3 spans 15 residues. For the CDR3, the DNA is TGCGCCAGCAGCTTGGATAATACGAGAACTTCTGAAGCTTTCTTT. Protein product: CASSLDNTRTSEAFF.

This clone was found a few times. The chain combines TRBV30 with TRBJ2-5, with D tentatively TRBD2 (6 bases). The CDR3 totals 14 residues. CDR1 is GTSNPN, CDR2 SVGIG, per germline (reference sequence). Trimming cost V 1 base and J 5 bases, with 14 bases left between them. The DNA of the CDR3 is TGTGCCTGGAGTGCCCCGGGACTCCGCGAGACCCAGTACTTC. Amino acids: CAWSAPGLRETQYF. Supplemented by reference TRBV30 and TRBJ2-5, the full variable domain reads SQTIHQWPATLVQPVGSPLSLECTVEGTSNPNLYWYRQAAGRGLQLLFYSVGIGQISSEVPQNLSASRPQDRQFILSSKKLLLSDSGFYLCAWSAPGLRETQYFGPGTRLLVL.

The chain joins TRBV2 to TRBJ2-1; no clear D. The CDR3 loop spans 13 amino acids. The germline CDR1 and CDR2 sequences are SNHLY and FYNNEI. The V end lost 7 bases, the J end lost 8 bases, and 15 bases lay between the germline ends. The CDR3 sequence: CASIYGRAHEQFF. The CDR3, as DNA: TGTGCCAGCATATACGGGCGAGCCCATGAGCAGTTCTTC. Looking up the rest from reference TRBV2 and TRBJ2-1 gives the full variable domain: EPEVTQTPSHQVTQMGQEVILRCVPISNHLYFYWYRQILGQKVEFLVSFYNNEISEKSEIFDDQFSVERPDGSNFTLKIRSTKLEDSAMYFCASIYGRAHEQFFGPGTRLTVL.

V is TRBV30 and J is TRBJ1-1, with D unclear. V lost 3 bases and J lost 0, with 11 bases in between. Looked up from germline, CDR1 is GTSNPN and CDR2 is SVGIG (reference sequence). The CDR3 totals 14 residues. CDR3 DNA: TGTGCCTGGAGCCTAAATTTCATGAACACTGAAGCTTTCTTT. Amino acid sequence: CAWSLNFMNTEAFF.

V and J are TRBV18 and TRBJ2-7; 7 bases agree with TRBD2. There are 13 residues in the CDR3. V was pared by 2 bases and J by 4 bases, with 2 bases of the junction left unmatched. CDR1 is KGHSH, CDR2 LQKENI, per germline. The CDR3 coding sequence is TGTGCCAGCTCACCAAGGGAGGGGTACGAGCAGTACTTC. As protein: CASSPREGYEQYF.

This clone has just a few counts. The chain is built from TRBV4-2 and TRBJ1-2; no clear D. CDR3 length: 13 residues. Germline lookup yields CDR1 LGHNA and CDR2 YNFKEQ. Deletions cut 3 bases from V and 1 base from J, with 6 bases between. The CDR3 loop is CASSHSNNYGYTF. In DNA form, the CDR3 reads TGTGCCAGCAGCCACTCAAATAACTATGGCTACACCTTC.

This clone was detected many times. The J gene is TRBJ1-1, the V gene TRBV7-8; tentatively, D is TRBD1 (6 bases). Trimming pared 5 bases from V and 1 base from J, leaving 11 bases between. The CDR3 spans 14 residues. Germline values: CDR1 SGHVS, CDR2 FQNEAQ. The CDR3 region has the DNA TGTGCCAGCAGCCGTGACAGGAAGAACACTGAAGCTTTCTTT. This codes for CASSRDRKNTEAFF.

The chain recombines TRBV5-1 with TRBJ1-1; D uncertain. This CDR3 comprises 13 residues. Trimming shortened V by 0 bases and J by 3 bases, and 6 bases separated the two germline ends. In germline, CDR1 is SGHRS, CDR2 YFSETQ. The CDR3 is CASSLVADTEAFF. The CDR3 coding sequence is TGCGCCAGCAGCTTGGTGGCAGACACTGAAGCTTTCTTT. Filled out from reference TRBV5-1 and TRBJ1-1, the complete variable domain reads KAGVTQTPRYLIKTRGQQVTLSCSPISGHRSVSWYQQTPGQGLQFLFEYFSETQRNKGNFPGRFSGRQFSNSRSEMNVSTLELGDSALYLCASSLVADTEAFFGQGTRLTVV.

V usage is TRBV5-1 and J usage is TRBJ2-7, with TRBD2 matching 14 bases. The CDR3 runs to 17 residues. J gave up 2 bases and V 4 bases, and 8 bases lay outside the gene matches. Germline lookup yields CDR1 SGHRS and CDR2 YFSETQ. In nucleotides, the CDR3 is TGCGCCAGCAGCACACGACCGACTAGCGGGAGGGCCTACGAGCAGTACTTC. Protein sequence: CASSTRPTSGRAYEQYF.

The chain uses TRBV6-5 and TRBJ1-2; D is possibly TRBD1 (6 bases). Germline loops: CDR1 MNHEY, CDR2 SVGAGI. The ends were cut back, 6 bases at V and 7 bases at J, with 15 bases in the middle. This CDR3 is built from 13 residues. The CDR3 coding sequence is TGTGCCAGCAGGACTACAGGGCTTGGTGGCTACACCTTC. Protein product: CASRTTGLGGYTF.

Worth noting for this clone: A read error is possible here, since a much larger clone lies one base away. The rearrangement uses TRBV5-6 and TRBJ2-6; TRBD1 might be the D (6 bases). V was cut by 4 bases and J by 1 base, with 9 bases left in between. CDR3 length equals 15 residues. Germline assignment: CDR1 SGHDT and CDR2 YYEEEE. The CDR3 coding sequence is TGTGCCAGCAGCCGAGGACAGTCTGGGGCCAACGTCCTGACTTTC. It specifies CASSRGQSGANVLTF. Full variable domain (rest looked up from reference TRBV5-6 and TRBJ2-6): DAGVTQSPTHLIKTRGQQVTLRCSPKSGHDTVSWYQQALGQGPQFIFQYYEEEERQRGNFPDRFSGHQFPNYSSELNVNALLLGDSALYLCASSRGQSGANVLTFGAGSRLTVL.

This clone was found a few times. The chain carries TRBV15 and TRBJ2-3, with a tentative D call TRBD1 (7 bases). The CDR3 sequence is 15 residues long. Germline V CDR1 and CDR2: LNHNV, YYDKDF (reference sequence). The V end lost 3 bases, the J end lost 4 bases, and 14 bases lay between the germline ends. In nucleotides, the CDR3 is TGTGCCACCAGCAGGGGAGGACAGGCAGCAGATACGCAGTATTTT. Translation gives CATSRGGQAADTQYF.

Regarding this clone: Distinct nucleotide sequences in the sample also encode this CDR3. The CDR3 coding sequence is TGTGCCAGCAGCTTAGAGCGGAGCAATCAGCCCCAGCATTTT. It encodes CASSLERSNQPQHF. The J gene is TRBJ1-5, the V gene TRBV7-2; no reliable D call. Per germline, CDR1 SGHTA and CDR2 FQGNSA. The CDR3 runs 14 residues. V lost 1 base, J lost 1 base, and 5 bases lay in between.